Sequencing of this TCR beta chain was carried out in a study of blood T cell repertoires in COVID-19. Turning to the study itself: Collection of acute and convalescent COVID-19 samples took place in the United States, Italy and Spain. PBMCs, B-cell-depleted T cells, or T cells provided the cDNA or gDNA that made up the material.

As handled by the study authors: Amplifying reference gene primers gave estimates of nucleated cell counts. Produced via immunoSEQ multiplex PCR; TCRdb's table is partial and in-frame only. The V and J calls and clone size are taken from that table; D and trimming were inferred from the DNA. The data hold under 50,000 clones, with approximately 85% observed a single time. This CDR3 has 11 amino acids. Germline CDR1 reads SQVTM; CDR2 reads ANQGSEA. With V trimmed by 7 bases and J by 7 bases, 3 bases remained unmatched. The source material was peripheral blood. The chain recombines TRBV29-1 with TRBJ2-2; 7 bases map to TRBD1. This TCR derives from a middle-aged man with acute or convalescent COVID-19. The CDR3 nucleotides read TGCAGCGCGCGACAGGGCGGGGAGCTGTTTTTT. Its translation is CSARQGGELFF.